The source of this T cell receptor (beta chain) is a study of blood T cell repertoires in COVID-19. This table comes from immunoSEQ multiplex PCR, and its TCRdb copy is limited to in-frame clones, with some not included. Found here are roughly 50,000 clones, under 90% of them singletons; the top ten hold 2.6%. This CDR3 is 14 amino acids long. Looked up from germline, CDR1 is KGHSH and CDR2 is LQKENI. Trimming pared 2 bases from V and 4 bases from J, leaving 11 bases between. The sequencing input was peripheral blood. The chain employs TRBV18 and TRBJ1-1, with unresolved D. This receptor was identified in a woman of 80 years or more with COVID-19, enrolled during active disease. CDR3: CASSPDIGGTEAFF. In nucleotides, the CDR3 is TGTGCCAGCTCACCAGACATAGGAGGCACTGAAGCTTTCTTT. Together with reference TRBV18 and TRBJ1-1, the CDR3 gives the full variable domain: NAGVMQNPRHLVRRRGQEARLRCSPMKGHSHVYWYRQLPEEGLKFMVYLQKENIIDESGMPKERFSAEFPKEGPSILRIQQVVRGDSAAYFCASSPDIGGTEAFFGQGTRLTVV.